The 27 T cell receptor beta chains below were found in one sample sequenced in a study of T cell responses to AZD1222 COVID-19 vaccine. Profiled with immunoSEQ multiplex PCR; TCRdb holds only in-frame clones, not every one. The top ten hold around 5.1% of the sample, which has some 150,000 clones, around 83% seen once. The sequences come from peripheral blood, collected 28 days after the second AZD1222 dose. These receptors all come from an adult who received the AZD1222 COVID-19 vaccine.

The chain carries TRBV5-8 and TRBJ2-7; TRBD1 matches 7 bases. The trim removed 7 bases at V and 2 bases at J, leaving 9 bases unmatched. The CDR3 contains 14 residues. CDR1 and CDR2 (germline): SGHTS, YDEGEE. The CDR3 loop is CASGWTGFTYEQYF. In DNA form, the CDR3 reads TGTGCCAGCGGATGGACAGGTTTTACCTACGAGCAGTACTTC.

The chain is built from TRBV13 and TRBJ2-7; 8 bases agree with TRBD2. This CDR3 is 16 amino acids long. Losses at the gene ends were 4 bases for V and 5 bases for J; bases not matched to a gene: 13. Germline CDR1 PRHDT, CDR2 FYEKMQ (reference sequence). The CDR3 here is CASSSWGAGEANEQYF. CDR3 DNA: TGTGCCAGCAGCTCCTGGGGAGCGGGGGAGGCCAACGAGCAGTACTTC.

This clone was picked up one time. The chain has TRBV21-1 and TRBJ2-1; the table's TRBD2 call for D was not verified on the DNA. TRBV21-1 is shown as a pseudogene. The CDR3 consists of 17 residues. CDR3 residues: CASSPNGEAGVFGEQFF. The CDR3 nucleotides read TGTGCCAGCAGCCCCAACGGCGAAGCGGGAGTATTTGGTGAGCAGTTCTTC.

This clone was seen a single time. The rearrangement links TRBV15 to TRBJ2-1; 8 nucleotides agree with TRBD2. Germline loops: CDR1 LNHNV, CDR2 YYDKDF (reference sequence). With 1 base clipped from V and 2 bases from J, the junction kept 1 base outside the gene matches. The CDR3 has 15 residues. CDR3 in amino acids: CATSRGLATYNEQFF. CDR3 bases: TGTGCCACCAGCAGAGGACTAGCGACCTACAATGAGCAGTTCTTC. The full variable domain, rest sourced from reference TRBV15 and TRBJ2-1, is DAMVIQNPRYQVTQFGKPVTLSCSQTLNHNVMYWYQQKSSQAPKLLFHYYDKDFNNEADTPDNFQSRRPNTSFCFLDIRSPGLGDTAMYLCATSRGLATYNEQFFGPGTRLTVL.

The chain combines TRBV5-1 with TRBJ1-6, with D unresolved. The CDR3 extends over 15 amino acids. Germline-derived CDR1 and CDR2 are SGHRS and YFSETQ. V was cut by 4 bases and J by 0 bases, with 8 bases left in between. The CDR3 nucleotides read TGCGCCAGCAGCACCAGGTCCTCCTATAATTCACCCCTCCACTTT. It specifies CASSTRSSYNSPLHF.

This clone was observed a single time. The chain carries TRBV11-2 and TRBJ2-1, with TRBD2 matching over 7 bases. This CDR3 spans 14 amino acids. Germline CDR1 and CDR2: SGHAT and FQNNGV. V lost 5 bases, J lost 4 bases, and 5 bases stayed unmatched. CDR3 nucleotides: TGTGCCAGCAGCGGGGCTAGCGGATACAATGAGCAGTTCTTC. It encodes CASSGASGYNEQFF.

V gene TRBV4-2 combines with J gene TRBJ1-2; no reliable D call. The length of the CDR3 is 12 residues. V was shortened by 2 bases and J by 6 bases, with 7 bases between the two germline ends. Germline assignment: CDR1 LGHNA and CDR2 YNFKEQ. CDR3 in amino acids: CASSQTRDGYTF. CDR3 in DNA: TGTGCCAGCAGCCAAACTAGGGATGGCTACACCTTC.

The genes are TRBV4-2 and TRBJ2-7, with 8 positions matching TRBD1. In germline, CDR1 is LGHNA, CDR2 YNFKEQ. V lost 4 bases and J lost 7; bases outside the gene matches: 6. The length of the CDR3 is 13 residues. The CDR3 protein is CASSLQGAGEQYF. The CDR3 coding sequence is TGTGCCAGCAGCCTTCAGGGGGCTGGAGAGCAGTACTTC.

The chain couples TRBV2 to TRBJ1-1; possibly TRBD1 for D (5 bases). V lost 8 bases and J lost 1, with 11 bases in between. The CDR3 length is 13 residues. In germline, CDR1 is SNHLY, CDR2 FYNNEI. The CDR3 DNA is TGTGCCAGCGAACTCGGGGCGAACACTGAAGCTTTCTTT. Protein sequence: CASELGANTEAFF.

This clone has only one observation. J is TRBJ2-7 and V is TRBV6-5; TRBD1 agrees at 10 bases. This CDR3 region has 15 residues. Per germline, CDR1 MNHEY and CDR2 SVGAGI. Losses at the gene ends were 5 bases for V and 5 bases for J; bases not matched to a gene: 9. The CDR3 nucleotides read TGTGCCAGCAGTAAATCCGGACAGGGGGTGGACGAGCAGTACTTC. The encoded protein is CASSKSGQGVDEQYF.

This clone came up once. The chain employs TRBV5-1 and TRBJ2-7; no reliable D call. Per germline, CDR1 SGHRS and CDR2 YFSETQ. Trimming shortened V by 4 bases and J by 3 bases, and 14 bases separated the two germline ends. This CDR3 comprises 14 residues. In nucleotides, the CDR3 is TGCGCCAGCAGCCCCGCCAGCCACAACTACGAGCAGTACTTC. Translated: CASSPASHNYEQYF.

This chain links TRBV7-9 with TRBJ1-2; D is unclear. Trimming cost V 4 bases and J 2 bases, with 17 bases left between them. The CDR3 is 16 amino acids. Germline assignment: CDR1 SEHNR and CDR2 FQNEAQ (reference sequence). The CDR3 region is CASSSTSRPANYGYTF. CDR3 bases: TGTGCCAGCAGCTCCACCTCGAGACCCGCGAACTATGGCTACACCTTC.

This clone was seen a single time. The gene calls are TRBV7-8 and TRBJ2-3; tentatively, D is TRBD1 or TRBD2 (5 bases each). The CDR3 has 16 residues. V was cut by 5 bases and J by 4 bases, with 19 bases left in between. The germline gives CDR1 SGHVS, CDR2 FQNEAQ. The CDR3 coding sequence is TGTGCCAGCAGCCCGCCAGGGCTAGCAACCGCAGATACGCAGTATTTT. Translated, it gives CASSPPGLATADTQYF.

The chain is built from TRBV7-2 and TRBJ1-2; D not resolved. V was trimmed by 1 base and J by 4 bases, leaving 16 bases between them. This CDR3 has 16 amino acids. The V gene's germline CDR1 is SGHTA and CDR2 FQGNSA. The CDR3 DNA sequence: TGTGCCAGCAGCTTAGGACGTGGGTCCGACGGCTATGGCTACACCTTC. Its translation: CASSLGRGSDGYGYTF.

This chain joins TRBV5-6 and TRBJ2-1; D unclear. The CDR3 sequence is 14 residues long. Germline CDR1 is SGHDT and CDR2 is YYEEEE. Trimming removed 0 bases at V and 9 bases at J, with 13 bases between. CDR3 amino acids: CASSLVKGSVEQFF. DNA of the CDR3: TGTGCCAGCAGCTTGGTAAAGGGCAGTGTTGAGCAGTTCTTC.

This chain joins TRBV15 and TRBJ1-4; D remains ambiguous. This CDR3 contains 13 residues. V gave up 2 bases and J gave up 8 bases, with 9 bases separating them. Germline-derived CDR1 and CDR2 are LNHNV and YYDKDF (reference sequence). The CDR3 reads CATSRNTGEKLFF. DNA for the CDR3: TGTGCCACCAGCAGAAATACCGGGGAAAAACTGTTTTTT.

This chain links TRBV29-1 with TRBJ1-4; 10 bases align to TRBD1. Germline trimming cut 7 bases from V and 5 bases from J; bases unmatched to any gene: 4. CDR3 length: 13 amino acids. CDR1 is SQVTM, CDR2 ANQGSEA, per germline. CDR3 sequence (DNA): TGCAGCGCCGGACAGGGGGGGAATGAAAAACTGTTTTTT. It translates to CSAGQGGNEKLFF.

The V call is TRBV21-1, the J call TRBJ1-4; the table gives TRBD1 as D, unverified against the DNA. TRBV21-1 is shown as a pseudogene. CDR3 length equals 15 residues. CDR3 region: CASSKETGIREKLFF. In DNA, the CDR3 is TGTGCCAGCAGCAAAGAGACAGGAATACGTGAAAAACTGTTTTTT.

J is TRBJ2-5 and V is TRBV28; a weak D match, TRBD2 (5 bases). This CDR3 contains 16 residues. The V gene lost 6 bases and the J gene lost 0 bases, with 17 bases spanning the gap. Germline values: CDR1 MDHEN, CDR2 SYDVKM. In DNA form, the CDR3 reads TGTGCCAGCAGGGCAAGACCTCCCGGGAACCAAGAGACCCAGTACTTC. Protein: CASRARPPGNQETQYF.

The chain recombines TRBV27 with TRBJ1-1; possibly TRBD1 for D (5 bases). Trimming left V 6 bases short and J 0 bases short, with 23 bases between. The CDR3 totals 18 residues. CDR1 and CDR2 (germline): MNHEY, SMNVEV (reference sequence). CDR3 DNA: TGTGCCAGCAGATTTTCGCTACGAGGGGCAGGCATGAACACTGAAGCTTTCTTT. Translation gives CASRFSLRGAGMNTEAFF.

This chain's CDR3 is CASSVRSSGELFF. CDR3 in DNA: TGTGCCAGCAGCGTACGGAGTTCCGGGGAGCTGTTTTTT. The J gene is TRBJ2-2, the V gene TRBV9; D unresolved. Germline V CDR1 and CDR2: SGDLS, YYNGEE. The CDR3 is 13 residues long. Trimming cost V 1 base and J 6 bases, with 7 bases left between them. Together with reference TRBV9 and TRBJ2-2, the CDR3 gives the full variable domain: DSGVTQTPKHLITATGQRVTLRCSPRSGDLSVYWYQQSLDQGLQFLIQYYNGEERAKGNILERFSAQQFPDLHSELNLSSLELGDSALYFCASSVRSSGELFFGEGSRLTVL.

The chain links TRBV5-6 to TRBJ1-2; the D gene is possibly TRBD1 (6 bases). From germline, CDR1 is SGHDT and CDR2 YYEEEE. Trimming left V 0 bases short and J 7 bases short, with 13 bases between. The CDR3 is 14 amino acids. CDR3 protein: CASSLADRKGGYTF. The CDR3, as DNA: TGTGCCAGCAGCTTGGCTGACAGGAAGGGTGGCTACACCTTC.

The chain has TRBV20-1 and TRBJ1-2; D possibly corresponds to TRBD1 (6 bases). V gave up 3 bases and J gave up 2 bases, with 16 bases separating them. The CDR3 contains 15 residues. The germline gives CDR1 DFQATT, CDR2 SNEGSKA (reference sequence). The CDR3 spells CSASLTLQGNYGYTF. The CDR3, as DNA: TGCAGTGCTAGTTTGACTCTCCAGGGGAACTATGGCTACACCTTC.

J is TRBJ2-2 and V is TRBV27, with 8 positions matching TRBD1. CDR1 and CDR2 from the germline V gene are MNHEY and SMNVEV (reference sequence). The CDR3 runs to 15 residues. Losses at the gene ends were 5 bases for V and 4 bases for J; bases not matched to a gene: 6. The CDR3 DNA reads TGTGCCAGCAGTGCGGACAGGGCGGGCACCGGGGAGCTGTTTTTT. Translated, it gives CASSADRAGTGELFF.

The CDR3 bases are TGTGCCAGCAGACCTGCTACTCGAGAGCAGTTCTTC. Translated: CASRPATREQFF. The chain joins TRBV12-3 or TRBV12-4 to TRBJ2-1; D gene unclear. The V gene lost 6 bases and the J gene lost 10 bases, with 13 bases spanning the gap. The CDR3 length is 12 residues.

V usage is TRBV5-1 and J usage is TRBJ1-1; 10 bases agree with TRBD1. The V segment lost 0 bases and the J segment 11 bases; nucleotides outside the gene matches: 7. This CDR3 spans 14 amino acids. CDR1 and CDR2 (germline): SGHRS, YFSETQ. CDR3 DNA: TGCGCCAGCAGCTTGGGAGGGACAGGGGTGTGGGCTTTCTTT. Protein product: CASSLGGTGVWAFF.

V and J are TRBV19 and TRBJ1-2; D gene uncertain. The CDR3 contains 13 residues. Germline loops: CDR1 LNHDA, CDR2 SQIVND (reference sequence). V shed 7 bases and J shed 0 bases, with 9 bases lying between them. CDR3 region: CASTPGANYGYTF. The CDR3 DNA reads as TGTGCCAGTACCCCTGGAGCTAACTATGGCTACACCTTC.